A single sample gave rise to the 7 T cell receptor beta chains below, sequenced in a study of shared T cell receptors in the human thymus. The table came from immunoSEQ multiplex PCR; TCRdb's copy has only in-frame clones and leaves some out. There are some 660,000 clones in the sample; around 87% occur only once, and more than 0.009% lies in the top ten. The sample was also linked to a second study, of human thymus T cells.

The sample comprised thymocytes. The receptor set was obtained from a boy under two years old with a congenital heart defect.

The rearrangement links TRBV6-5 to TRBJ2-5; 7 nucleotides match TRBD1. With V trimmed by 7 bases and J by 5 bases, 13 bases remained unmatched. CDR3 size: 15 residues. Germline CDR1 reads MNHEY; CDR2 reads SVGAGI. Written as DNA, the CDR3 is TGTGCCAGCACGGGGACAAAGGGGGCGAAGGAGACCCAGTACTTC. Protein product: CASTGTKGAKETQYF.

The CDR3 is CASSESPGTGYGYTF. CDR3 sequence (DNA): TGCGCCAGCAGTGAGTCACCGGGGACAGGCTATGGCTACACCTTC. This rearrangement joins TRBV10-2 to TRBJ1-2; 8 bases are a match to TRBD1. The V segment lost 0 bases and the J segment 4 bases; nucleotides outside the gene matches: 4. The V gene's germline CDR1 is WSHSY and CDR2 SAAADI. This CDR3 is built from 15 residues.

The rearrangement links TRBV15 to TRBJ2-3; 7 bases are shared with TRBD2. Germline V gene data show CDR1 as LNHNV and CDR2 as YYDKDF (reference sequence). After removal of 4 bases from V and 3 bases from J, the junction contained 13 bases not matched to a gene. CDR3 length: 17 residues. The DNA of the CDR3 is TGTGCCACCAGCAAATCAGCTGATGGGACTAAGACAGATACGCAGTATTTT. This encodes CATSKSADGTKTDTQYF.

This rearrangement joins TRBV5-6 to TRBJ1-5; TRBD1 aligns across 10 bases. The CDR3 covers 16 residues. Germline V gene data show CDR1 as SGHDT and CDR2 as YYEEEE. The V and J ends lost 2 bases and 3 bases, in that order; junction bases with no gene match: 5. The CDR3 loop is CASSFGTGVDNQPQHF. As DNA, the CDR3 is TGTGCCAGCAGCTTCGGGACAGGGGTAGACAATCAGCCCCAGCATTTT.

This clone was detected only once. The rearrangement links TRBV14 to TRBJ2-7; 10 bases are a match to TRBD2. V gave up 0 bases and J gave up 4 bases; unmatched junction bases: 6. This CDR3 has 16 residues. Germline values: CDR1 SGHDN, CDR2 FVKESK. DNA for the CDR3: TGTGCCAGCAGCCAAGAACCAGCGGGAGGGCCATACGAGCAGTACTTC. Encoded protein: CASSQEPAGGPYEQYF. The whole variable domain, remainder taken from reference TRBV14 and TRBJ2-7, is EAGVTQFPSHSVIEKGQTVTLRCDPISGHDNLYWYRRVMGKEIKFLLHFVKESKQDESGMPNNRFLAERTGGTYSTLKVQPAELEDSGVYFCASSQEPAGGPYEQYFGPGTRLTVT.

This clone was picked up a small number of times. This rearrangement joins TRBV19 to TRBJ1-5, with 7 bases that match TRBD1. Germline lookup yields CDR1 LNHDA and CDR2 SQIVND (reference sequence). The CDR3 length is 16 residues. V lost 9 bases, J lost 3 bases, and 14 bases stayed unmatched. CDR3 sequence reads: CASHEIGGTVNQPQHF. For the CDR3, the DNA is TGTGCCAGCCATGAAATAGGGGGGACAGTCAATCAGCCCCAGCATTTT.

Of note for this clone: One end of the junction varies from germline; a read error may be responsible. The same CDR3 also results from other DNA sequences found in this sample. The J gene is TRBJ1-6, the V gene TRBV20-1, with D perhaps TRBD1 (6 bases). CDR1 and CDR2 from the germline V gene are DFQATT and SNEGSKA (reference sequence). The CDR3 length is 10 residues. In DNA, the CDR3 is TGCGTCACAGGGAATTCCCCCCTCCACTTT. Translation: CVTGNSPLHF.